This passage covers 15 T cell receptor beta chains from one sample sequenced in a study of shared clonotypes between healthy human individuals. Here immunoSEQ multiplex PCR was the method, and the copy in TCRdb shows in-frame clones only, minus some. Found here are some 2,000,000 clones, roughly 94% of them singletons; the top ten hold 0.13%. The source material was naive CD4+ T cells sorted from blood. As to subset: CD45RA+ positively selected. Source of these receptors: a young man in good health.

This rearrangement joins TRBV6-7 to TRBJ1-3; D remains ambiguous. TRBV6-7 is placed among ORFs of uncertain function. This CDR3 comprises 13 residues. Trimming took off 7 bases at V and 3 bases at J, with 10 bases between the two ends. The CDR3 protein is CASIQRNGNTIYF. The CDR3, as DNA: TGTGCCAGCATTCAGAGGAATGGAAACACCATATATTTT.

The chain is built from TRBV6-6 and TRBJ1-1, with TRBD1 matching 10 bases. This CDR3 is 15 amino acids long. V dropped 2 bases and J dropped 5; count of bases not matched to a gene: 5. CDR1 is MNHNY, CDR2 SVGAGI, per germline (reference sequence). In DNA form, the CDR3 reads TGTGCCAGCAGTTACCCGGGACAGGGGACGACTGAAGCTTTCTTT. Translating gives CASSYPGQGTTEAFF.

This clone was observed once. The V call is TRBV29-1, the J call TRBJ2-1; D not resolved. The CDR3 spans 14 residues. Germline V gene data show CDR1 as SQVTM and CDR2 as ANQGSEA. The V end was cut by 5 bases, the J end by 0 bases, with 11 bases between. CDR3 loop: CSVTKESSYNEQFF. CDR3 nucleotides: TGCAGCGTTACGAAAGAGAGCTCCTACAATGAGCAGTTCTTC.

Details on this clone: The sample carries other DNA sequences with the same CDR3. The chain combines TRBV11-2 with TRBJ2-5, with D unclear. The CDR3 is 15 residues long. With 0 bases removed from V and 1 base from J, the gap between germline ends came to 9 bases. The germline CDR1 and CDR2 sequences are SGHAT and FQNNGV. CDR3 residues: CASSLDGTVQETQYF. CDR3 nucleotides: TGTGCCAGCAGCTTAGACGGAACAGTCCAAGAGACCCAGTACTTC.

V gene TRBV5-4 combines with J gene TRBJ2-3; TRBD2 matches 11 bases. The V gene's germline CDR1 is SGHNT and CDR2 YYREEE (reference sequence). This CDR3 spans 16 amino acids. V trimming: 0 bases; J trimming: 4 bases; junction bases outside the gene matches: 4. The CDR3 region has the DNA TGTGCCAGCAGCTTGGGACTAGCGGGACGATCAGATACGCAGTATTTT. Protein: CASSLGLAGRSDTQYF.

The chain recombines TRBV7-2 with TRBJ2-1, with TRBD2 matching over 15 bases. The germline CDR1 and CDR2 sequences are SGHTA and FQGNSA. The junction had 3 bases not matched to a gene; V was cut back by 4 bases and J by 8 bases. The CDR3 runs 15 residues. CDR3 DNA sequence: TGTGCCAGCAGCTCGGGACTAGCGGGGGGTTATGAGCAGTTCTTC. This translates into CASSSGLAGGYEQFF.

The chain carries TRBV9 and TRBJ2-1; D gene uncertain. V shed 0 bases and J shed 10 bases, with 8 bases lying between them. This CDR3 is built from 12 residues. In germline, CDR1 is SGDLS, CDR2 YYNGEE. The DNA for the CDR3 is TGTGCCAGCAGCGTAGATCCTGGCGAGCAGTTCTTC. Its protein product is CASSVDPGEQFF.

On this clone itself: The sample contains more than one DNA sequence encoding this CDR3. This chain joins TRBV20-1 and TRBJ2-7, with D maybe TRBD1 (6 bases). Trimming left V 5 bases short and J 3 bases short, with 8 bases between. Germline assignment: CDR1 DFQATT and CDR2 SNEGSKA (reference sequence). CDR3 size: 11 residues. DNA of the CDR3: TGCAGTGCTTCACAGGGCTACGAGCAGTACTTC. Encoded protein: CSASQGYEQYF.

This clone has just one count. An end of the junction does not agree with germline; a read error may underlie this. This chain uses TRBV5-6 with TRBJ2-7; D possibly matches TRBD1 or TRBD2 (7 bases each). Germline V CDR1 and CDR2: SGHDT, YYEEEE. The CDR3 is 14 amino acids. The CDR3 loop reads CASSGRGQTSGREF. DNA for the CDR3: TGTGCCAGCAGCGGGAGGGGACAGACCTCGGGCCGGGAGTTC.

This chain links TRBV7-2 with TRBJ2-4; 11 bases fit TRBD1. V shed 3 bases, J shed 1 base, and the junction held 11 bases outside the gene matches. The germline gives CDR1 SGHTA, CDR2 FQGNSA. This CDR3 is 19 amino acids long. CDR3 nucleotide sequence: TGTGCCAGCAGCTTTCTAGGGACAGGGGGGTTTCAGGCCAAAAACATTCAGTACTTC. It specifies CASSFLGTGGFQAKNIQYF.

This chain connects TRBV30 to TRBJ1-3, with TRBD1 as a possible D gene (5 bases). Trimming removed 0 bases at V and 0 bases at J, with 6 bases between. Germline V gives CDR1 GTSNPN, CDR2 SVGIG (reference sequence). The CDR3 sequence is 14 residues long. The DNA of the CDR3 is TGTGCCTGGAGTGTACAGGACTCTGGAAACACCATATATTTT. The encoded protein is CAWSVQDSGNTIYF. The full variable domain, its missing parts supplied by reference TRBV30 and TRBJ1-3, is SQTIHQWPATLVQPVGSPLSLECTVEGTSNPNLYWYRQAAGRGLQLLFYSVGIGQISSEVPQNLSASRPQDRQFILSSKKLLLSDSGFYLCAWSVQDSGNTIYFGEGSWLTVV.

The chain employs TRBV5-4 and TRBJ1-1; D ambiguous. This CDR3 is 15 amino acids long. Germline assignment: CDR1 SGHNT and CDR2 YYREEE (reference sequence). Trimming shortened V by 0 bases and J by 4 bases, and 13 bases separated the two germline ends. The CDR3: CASSLVGGVGTEAFF. The CDR3 nucleotides are TGTGCCAGCAGCTTGGTAGGCGGGGTAGGCACTGAAGCTTTCTTT.

This chain connects TRBV2 to TRBJ2-2, with no clear D. The CDR3 sequence is 14 residues long. The germline CDR1 and CDR2 sequences are SNHLY and FYNNEI. V was pared by 0 bases and J by 1 base, with 3 bases between. CDR3 DNA sequence: TGTGCCAGCAGTGAAGCTTGGAACACCGGGGAGCTGTTTTTT. Encoded protein: CASSEAWNTGELFF.

This sequence joins TRBV15 and TRBJ2-2, with D perhaps TRBD2 (5 bases). The CDR3 is 14 residues long. V was trimmed by 5 bases and J by 1 base, leaving 8 bases between them. Germline V gene sequence: CDR1 LNHNV, CDR2 YYDKDF (reference sequence). The CDR3 nucleotides are TGTGCCACCAGCCCCCGGGGGAACACCGGGGAGCTGTTTTTT. Amino acid sequence: CATSPRGNTGELFF. The complete variable domain, with remaining parts taken from reference TRBV15 and TRBJ2-2, reads DAMVIQNPRYQVTQFGKPVTLSCSQTLNHNVMYWYQQKSSQAPKLLFHYYDKDFNNEADTPDNFQSRRPNTSFCFLDIRSPGLGDTAMYLCATSPRGNTGELFFGEGSRLTVL.

The chain recombines TRBV11-3 with TRBJ1-1, with D perhaps TRBD1 (5 bases). Germline V lookup: CDR1 SGHNT, CDR2 YENEEA. CDR3 length: 14 amino acids. V was clipped by 5 bases and J by 0 bases, with 10 bases between them. CDR3 sequence reads: CASSPGGVNTEAFF. CDR3 sequence (DNA): TGTGCCAGCAGCCCGGGGGGGGTGAACACTGAAGCTTTCTTT.